This record looks at one T cell receptor (beta chain) sequence and its context. This record belongs to a study of blood T cell repertoires in COVID-19. V was trimmed by 8 bases and J by 6 bases, leaving 19 bases between them. The CDR3 has 14 residues. The germline gives CDR1 SNHLY, CDR2 FYNNEI. The method was immunoSEQ multiplex PCR; TCRdb's version includes in-frame clones alone and lacks a portion of them. The sample shows about 91,000 clones, approximately 76% of them seen only once. The gene calls are TRBV2 and TRBJ1-2; D unresolved. This receptor was obtained from a man aged 65-85 years with acute or convalescent COVID-19. The source material was peripheral blood. The CDR3 nucleotides are TGTGCCAGCGAGCACCAGTCGGGGTTTGATGGCTACACCTTC. Residues: CASEHQSGFDGYTF. The full variable domain, its missing parts supplied by reference TRBV2 and TRBJ1-2, is EPEVTQTPSHQVTQMGQEVILRCVPISNHLYFYWYRQILGQKVEFLVSFYNNEISEKSEIFDDQFSVERPDGSNFTLKIRSTKLEDSAMYFCASEHQSGFDGYTFGSGTRLTVV.